The clone carrying this T cell receptor (beta chain) was counted between two and nine times. The length of the CDR3 is 15 residues. Trimming took 6 bases from V and 6 from J; bases not matched to a gene: 8. Germline V gene data show CDR1 as MDHEN and CDR2 as SYDVKM. TCRdb redid the calling of the RACE reads with MiXCR, one entry per CDR3 protein. The table shows some 84,000 distinct CDR3 sequences, with less than 11% occurring only once. The time point here: patch test 2, 6 weeks after DPC sensitization. Treatment in this sample: therapeutic diphenylcyclopropenone sensitization with weekly scalp DPC. The sample comes from a study of human T cells and chemical hapten exposure.

This specimen was whole blood, taken in connection with sensitization to the hapten diphenylcyclopropenone (DPC). The sequence derives from a woman aged 45 to 65 with alopecia areata. Some clones in this sample may be carry-over from other donors' samples. V usage is TRBV28 and J usage is TRBJ2-1; 10 bases fit TRBD2. The CDR3 DNA is TGTGCCAGCAGCCGGTACTCTAGCGGGAGCAATGAGCAGTTCTTC. Translating it yields CASSRYSSGSNEQFF.